The sequence of this T cell receptor beta chain was determined in a study of blood T cell repertoires in COVID-19. Turning to the study itself: COVID-19 samples from acute and convalescent phases originated in the United States, Italy and Spain. T cells, B-cell-depleted T cells, or PBMCs provided the cDNA or gDNA that served as material.

The germline V gene has CDR1 KGHDR and CDR2 SFDVKD. The CDR3 has 17 amino acids. V lost 3 bases and J 5 bases, leaving 19 bases between the germline ends. Per the original data handling: For nucleated cells, counts were estimated from reference gene primer amplification. Data came from immunoSEQ multiplex PCR; TCRdb stores just in-frame clones and leaves some out. The V and J calls and the clone size are those of that table, but D and trimming were determined from the DNA. The top ten clones hold less than 15% of a sample with hundreds of thousands of clones, nearly 90% of them seen once. The clonotype was recovered from a woman aged 18-30 years who had recovered from COVID-19. V and J are TRBV24-1 and TRBJ2-1, with D maybe TRBD1 (6 bases). What was sequenced was peripheral blood. CDR3 loop: CATSDPTEDSFNNEQFF. CDR3 bases: TGTGCCACCAGTGATCCTACGGAGGACAGTTTCAACAATGAGCAGTTCTTC.